This record looks at one TCR beta chain sequence and its context. Its specificity is unknown. Each 10 ml fresh peripheral blood draw supplied the PBMCs. This sample is drawn from a study of T cells in Graves' hyperthyroidism and ophthalmopathy. The overall study: Upon initial diagnosis and before any treatment, peripheral blood was collected. Study outcomes and limitations: A model of 13 V-J pairs discriminated ophthalmopathy from stable hyperthyroidism. It was a median approximately six months before onset that the model predicted ophthalmopathy.

Amplification of TCR beta CDR3 regions was performed using RNA transcripts as template. Using the HTBI primer set, a first-round RT-PCR was run on the TCR CDR3. TCRdb fed the multiplex PCR reads into MiXCR, producing one record per CDR3 protein. The repertoire has under 350,000 distinct CDR3 sequences, approximately 17% of them found once; the top ten carry about 51%. The CDR3 sequence is 13 residues long. The ends were cut back, 1 base at V and 9 bases at J, with 11 bases in the middle. Germline V gives CDR1 SGDLS, CDR2 YYNGEE. This clonotype was sampled from a woman in her sixties or seventies with Graves' ophthalmopathy. The chain joins TRBV9 to TRBJ2-1; either TRBD1 or TRBD2 may fit D (5 bases each). The sequenced sample consisted of blood. For the CDR3, the DNA is TGTGCCAGCAGCGTACGCTCAGGGACTGAGCAGTTCTTC. The encoded protein is CASSVRSGTEQFF.